This is a list of T cell receptor beta chains from one sample in a study of patients and donors after allogeneic stem cell transplantation. TCRdb independently ran MiXCR on the RT-PCR reads; one entry per CDR3 protein. The sample yields 20,000 to 30,000 distinct CDR3 sequences, around 7.9% seen once. Sequencing used blood, either unsorted or a sorted T cell fraction (not recorded which). Receptor source: a human donor who was either an allogeneic HSCT recipient or a stem cell or donor lymphocyte infusion donor (not recorded which). It is not recorded whose cells these are; they may come from a transplant donor. Both conserved end residues are part of each CDR3. D genes are given only for firm matches. Not every row has a clone size; where given, it reads once, few, many or a size class.

clone_size,cdr3_length,j_call,d_call,v_call,cdr3_nt,cdr3_aa
many,14,TRBJ1-4,.,TRBV20-1,TGCAGTGCTAGAGGCACAGGCAAGAACGAAAAACTGTTTTTT,CSARGTGKNEKLFF
few,18,TRBJ2-1,TRBD2,TRBV28,TGTGCCAGCAGTCCCTTAGCGGGAGGAGTGAGTCCCTACAATGAGCAGTTCTTC,CASSPLAGGVSPYNEQFF
many,14,TRBJ1-2,.,TRBV5-4,TGTGCCAGCAGCTTGGGGCAGGGGCTGGGTGGCTACACCTTC,CASSLGQGLGGYTF
many,12,TRBJ1-1,.,TRBV7-9,TGTGCCAGCCGCATCGAAAGGGCGGAAGCTTTCTTT,CASRIERAEAFF
many,14,TRBJ1-2,.,TRBV7-9,TGTGCCAGCAGCTTAGGTCCTCAGAACTATGGCTACACCTTC,CASSLGPQNYGYTF
many,14,TRBJ1-1,.,TRBV6-7,TGTGCCAGCAGCCTCCTCGAGGGTAAAACTGAAGCTTTCTTT,CASSLLEGKTEAFF
.,16,TRBJ2-1,.,TRBV7-2,TGTGCCAGCAGCTTAGTTTCCAGCGGGCGGTACAATGAGCAGTTCTTC,CASSLVSSGRYNEQFF
many,16,TRBJ2-1,TRBD2,TRBV6-2/TRBV6-3,TGTGCCAGCTTGGGACTAGCGGGAGCGGGTTACAATGAGCAGTTCTTC,CASLGLAGAGYNEQFF
many,12,TRBJ2-1,.,TRBV7-9,TGTGCCAGCAGCTTAGACTTAGGTGAGCAGTTCTTC,CASSLDLGEQFF
few,13,TRBJ1-5,.,TRBV20-1,TGCAGTGCTAGCCCGCAGGCGGGTCAGCCCCAGCATTTT,CSASPQAGQPQHF
few,9,TRBJ2-5,.,TRBV29-1,TGCAGCGTTCAAGAGACCCAGTACTTC,CSVQETQYF
.,15,TRBJ1-4,.,TRBV7-9,TGTGCCAGCAGCTTAAAACGGGGGACACGAGAAAAACTGTTTTTT,CASSLKRGTREKLFF
few,13,TRBJ1-5,.,TRBV9,TGTGCCAGCAGCGTTTTTGCGGATCAGCCCCAGCATTTT,CASSVFADQPQHF
many,17,TRBJ1-1,TRBD1,TRBV7-8,TGTGCCAGCAGCTTAAAGCGGACAGGGGGCAGGTACACTGAAGCTTTCTTT,CASSLKRTGGRYTEAFF
few,13,TRBJ2-1,.,TRBV2,TGTGCCAGCGGTGCGAACACCTACAATGAGCAGTTCTTC,CASGANTYNEQFF
many,16,TRBJ2-1,.,TRBV7-9,TGTGCCAGCAGCTTCCCAGGGGGGGAGGGGTACAATGAGCAGTTCTTC,CASSFPGGEGYNEQFF
many,14,TRBJ2-1,.,TRBV5-1,TGCGCCAGCAGCGAGGTGGCGGGTAGCAATGAGCAGTTCTTC,CASSEVAGSNEQFF
many,15,TRBJ1-6,TRBD1,TRBV7-8,TGTGCCAGCAGCTCGGACAGGGCGGCCAATTCACCCCTCCACTTT,CASSSDRAANSPLHF
many,13,TRBJ2-7,.,TRBV24-1,TGTGCCACCGGTCCGACAGGCCGCTACGAGCAGTACTTC,CATGPTGRYEQYF
.,15,TRBJ1-3,.,TRBV7-9,TGTGCCAGCAGCGCCGGGGGAGCCCCGAGGAACACCATATATTTT,CASSAGGAPRNTIYF
many,15,TRBJ1-5,TRBD1,TRBV10-1,TGCGCCAGCATTCGGACAGGATGGGGCAATCAGCCCCAGCATTTT,CASIRTGWGNQPQHF
few,14,TRBJ2-5,TRBD2,TRBV7-9,TGTGCCAGCAGCTATGGACTAGCGGAAGAGACCCAGTACTTC,CASSYGLAEETQYF
.,16,TRBJ2-3,.,TRBV4-1,TGCGCCAGCAGCCAAGGGACTACCTACTCCACAGATACGCAGTATTTT,CASSQGTTYSTDTQYF
many,12,TRBJ2-5,.,TRBV5-5,TGTGCCAGCAGCGGAGAGGGGGAGACCCAGTACTTC,CASSGEGETQYF
many,14,TRBJ2-4,.,TRBV20-1,TGCAGTGCTAGTTACCAGGGGCTGGAAAACATTCAGTACTTC,CSASYQGLENIQYF
.,17,TRBJ2-2,TRBD1,TRBV3-1,TGTGCCAGCAGCCTTCTCCCGGGACAGGGTTCGTCCGGGGAGCTGTTTTTT,CASSLLPGQGSSGELFF
few,15,TRBJ2-3,.,TRBV20-1,TGCAGTGCTAGTGCCCCTACAGGTAGCACAGATACGCAGTATTTT,CSASAPTGSTDTQYF
many,14,TRBJ2-1,.,TRBV2,TGTGCCAGCAGCCCCGCTCGGGGAAACAATGAGCAGTTCTTC,CASSPARGNNEQFF
.,14,TRBJ1-1,.,TRBV3-1,TGTGCCAGCAGCCCAGAGACAGGAAGGACTGAAGCTTTCTTT,CASSPETGRTEAFF
few,13,TRBJ1-6,.,TRBV27,TGTGCCAGCAGTTTAGGTTATAATTCACCCCTCCACTTT,CASSLGYNSPLHF
.,15,TRBJ1-3,.,TRBV12-3/TRBV12-4,TGTGCCAGCAGTTTAGGGGGGGCTTCTCCGGGCACCATATATTTT,CASSLGGASPGTIYF
few,14,TRBJ1-1,.,TRBV5-1,TGCGCCAGCAGCTTGTGTCGGGACCTATTTGAAGCTTTCTTT,CASSLCRDLFEAFF
few,14,TRBJ1-3,.,TRBV25-1,TGTGCCAGCAGCGTGGGCTACTCTGGAAACACCATATATTTT,CASSVGYSGNTIYF
.,15,TRBJ1-1,.,TRBV18,TGTGCCAGCTCACCAAGCCGAGGGGACGGCACTGAAGCTTTCTTT,CASSPSRGDGTEAFF
many,15,TRBJ1-1,.,TRBV9,TGTGCCAGCAGCACCCAGGCCCTTGGACACACTGAAGCTTTCTTT,CASSTQALGHTEAFF
few,13,TRBJ2-3,.,TRBV5-1,TGCGCCAGCAGCCGAGGCCCACAGGATACGCAGTATTTT,CASSRGPQDTQYF
.,15,TRBJ2-1,TRBD2,TRBV9,TGTGCCAGCAGCGTAGAACGGGGGGGCCGCAATGAGCAGTTCTTC,CASSVERGGRNEQFF
few,13,TRBJ1-4,.,TRBV28,TGTGCCAGCAGTCCCCAGTGTAATGAAAAACTGTTTTTT,CASSPQCNEKLFF
many,15,TRBJ2-3,TRBD2,TRBV20-1,TGCAGTGCCATCCGAGCGGGGGGGCGCCCAGATACGCAGTATTTT,CSAIRAGGRPDTQYF
.,15,TRBJ2-5,TRBD2,TRBV20-1,TGCAGTGCTAACCCGACTAGCGGGGGCCAAGAGACCCAGTACTTC,CSANPTSGGQETQYF
many,15,TRBJ1-5,TRBD1,TRBV5-1,TGCGCCAGCAGCTTGGAGGGGGCAGGGTATCAGCCCCAGCATTTT,CASSLEGAGYQPQHF
.,11,TRBJ2-3,.,TRBV11-2,TGTGCCAGCAGCGCTGGAAATACGCAGTATTTT,CASSAGNTQYF
many,15,TRBJ2-7,.,TRBV21-1,TGTGCCAGCAGCAACGGGGGGGGCGTTTCCTACGAGCAGTACTTC,CASSNGGGVSYEQYF
many,15,TRBJ2-3,.,TRBV10-3,TGTGCCATCAGTGACCCCGGTTCTAGCACAGATACGCAGTATTTT,CAISDPGSSTDTQYF
many,14,TRBJ2-1,.,TRBV11-3,TGTGCCAGCAGCTTCATGGCCCTTATGAATGAGCAGTTCTTC,CASSFMALMNEQFF
many,12,TRBJ2-1,.,TRBV2,TGTGCCAGCAGTGATGGCTGGGGTGAGCAGTTCTTC,CASSDGWGEQFF
.,15,TRBJ1-1,TRBD1,TRBV15,TGTGCCACCAGTAACAACAGGGGTAGGAACACTGAAGCTTTCTTT,CATSNNRGRNTEAFF
many,16,TRBJ2-1,.,TRBV4-2,TGTGCCAGCAGCCAAGAAGGGACGGGCCCCTACAATGAGCAGTTCTTC,CASSQEGTGPYNEQFF
many,14,TRBJ2-7,.,TRBV5-1,TGCGCCAGCAGCTTGATTCCGGGGCCCTACGAGCAGTACTTC,CASSLIPGPYEQYF
.,15,TRBJ1-4,.,TRBV4-2,TGTGCCAGCAGCCAAGATCGTCGGCGTAATGAAAAACTGTTTTTT,CASSQDRRRNEKLFF
.,14,TRBJ1-2,.,TRBV19,TGTGCCAGTAGTATAACCGGGACCTACTATGGCTACACCTTC,CASSITGTYYGYTF
.,15,TRBJ2-1,TRBD2,TRBV9,TGTGCCAGCAGCGCAGGACTAGCGGGAGGTGATGAGCAGTTCTTC,CASSAGLAGGDEQFF
.,15,TRBJ2-3,.,TRBV5-1,TGCGCCAGCAGCAAAGGACAGTTTTTCACGGATACGCAGTATTTT,CASSKGQFFTDTQYF
.,15,TRBJ1-1,.,TRBV7-9,TGTGCCAGCAGCCCCTTGGCCGCCGTGAACACTGAAGCTTTCTTT,CASSPLAAVNTEAFF
many,14,TRBJ1-4,.,TRBV20-1,TGCAGTGCTAGAGGGCAGGGAGGCGATGAAAAACTGTTTTTT,CSARGQGGDEKLFF
many,15,TRBJ1-6,.,TRBV7-9,TGTGCCAGCAGCTTATCCCAACTGCAAAATTCACCCCTCCACTTT,CASSLSQLQNSPLHF
many,17,TRBJ2-1,TRBD2,TRBV7-2,TGTGCCAGCAGCCCCCTAGTGGGTAGCGGGAGGTCCAATGAGCAGTTCTTC,CASSPLVGSGRSNEQFF
many,12,TRBJ2-7,.,TRBV28,TGTGCCAGCGGGACGGAAAACTACGAGCAGTACTTC,CASGTENYEQYF
many,13,TRBJ2-2,TRBD1,TRBV6-1,TGTGCCAGCAGTGCGACAGGGAGCGGGGAGCTGTTTTTT,CASSATGSGELFF